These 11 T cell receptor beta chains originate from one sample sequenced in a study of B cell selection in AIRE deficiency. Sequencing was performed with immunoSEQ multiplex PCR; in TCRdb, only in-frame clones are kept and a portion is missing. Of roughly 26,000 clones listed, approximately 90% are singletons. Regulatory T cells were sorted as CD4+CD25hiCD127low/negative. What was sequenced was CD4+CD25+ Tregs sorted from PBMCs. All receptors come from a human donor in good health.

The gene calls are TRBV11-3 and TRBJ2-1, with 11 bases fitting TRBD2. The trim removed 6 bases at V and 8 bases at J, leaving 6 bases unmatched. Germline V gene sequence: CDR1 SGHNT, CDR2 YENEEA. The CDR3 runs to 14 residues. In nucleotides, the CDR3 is TGTGCCAGCAGTTTTAGCGGGGGGGCCGATGAGCAGTTCTTC. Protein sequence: CASSFSGGADEQFF.

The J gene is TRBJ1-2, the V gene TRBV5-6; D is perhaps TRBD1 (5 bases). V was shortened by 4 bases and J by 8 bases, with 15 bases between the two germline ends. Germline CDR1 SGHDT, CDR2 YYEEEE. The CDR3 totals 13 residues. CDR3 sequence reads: CASSMTALFGYTF. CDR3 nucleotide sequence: TGTGCCAGCAGCATGACAGCCCTATTCGGCTACACCTTC. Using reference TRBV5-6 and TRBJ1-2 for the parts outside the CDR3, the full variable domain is DAGVTQSPTHLIKTRGQQVTLRCSPKSGHDTVSWYQQALGQGPQFIFQYYEEEERQRGNFPDRFSGHQFPNYSSELNVNALLLGDSALYLCASSMTALFGYTFGSGTRLTVV.

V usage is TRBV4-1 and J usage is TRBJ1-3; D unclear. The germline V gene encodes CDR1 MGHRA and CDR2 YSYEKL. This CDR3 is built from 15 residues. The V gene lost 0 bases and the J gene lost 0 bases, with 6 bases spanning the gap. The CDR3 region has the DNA TGCGCCAGCAGCCAAGATGGCTACTCTGGAAACACCATATATTTT. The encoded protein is CASSQDGYSGNTIYF.

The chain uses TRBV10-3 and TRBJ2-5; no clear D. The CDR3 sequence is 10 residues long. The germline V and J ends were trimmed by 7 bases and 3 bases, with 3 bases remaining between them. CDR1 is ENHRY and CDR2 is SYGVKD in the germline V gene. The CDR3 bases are TGTGCCATCAACAAAGAGACCCAGTACTTC. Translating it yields CAINKETQYF.

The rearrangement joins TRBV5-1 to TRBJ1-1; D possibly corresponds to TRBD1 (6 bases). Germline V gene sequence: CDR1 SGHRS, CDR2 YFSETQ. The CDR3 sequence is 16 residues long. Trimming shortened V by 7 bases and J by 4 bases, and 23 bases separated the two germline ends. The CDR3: CASSMMWAGGGTEAFF. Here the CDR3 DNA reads TGCGCCAGCTCGATGATGTGGGCCGGGGGCGGCACTGAAGCTTTCTTT.

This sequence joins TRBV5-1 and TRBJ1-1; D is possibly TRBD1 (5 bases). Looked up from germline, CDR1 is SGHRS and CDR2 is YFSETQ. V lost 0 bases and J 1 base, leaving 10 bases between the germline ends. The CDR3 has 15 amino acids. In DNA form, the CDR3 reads TGCGCCAGCAGCTTGGCCCCGGGGACGAACACTGAAGCTTTCTTT. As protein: CASSLAPGTNTEAFF.

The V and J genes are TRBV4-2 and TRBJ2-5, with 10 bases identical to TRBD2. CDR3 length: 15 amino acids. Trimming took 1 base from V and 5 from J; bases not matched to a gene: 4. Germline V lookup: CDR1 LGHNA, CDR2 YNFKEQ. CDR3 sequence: CASSQGGSGGETQYF. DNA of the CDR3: TGTGCCAGCAGCCAAGGCGGTAGCGGGGGGGAGACCCAGTACTTC.

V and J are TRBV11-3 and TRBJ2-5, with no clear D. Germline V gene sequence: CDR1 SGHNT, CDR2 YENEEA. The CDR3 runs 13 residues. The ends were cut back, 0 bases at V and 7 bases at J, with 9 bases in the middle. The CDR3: CASSLDWEGTQYF. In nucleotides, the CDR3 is TGTGCCAGCAGCTTAGATTGGGAAGGGACCCAGTACTTC.

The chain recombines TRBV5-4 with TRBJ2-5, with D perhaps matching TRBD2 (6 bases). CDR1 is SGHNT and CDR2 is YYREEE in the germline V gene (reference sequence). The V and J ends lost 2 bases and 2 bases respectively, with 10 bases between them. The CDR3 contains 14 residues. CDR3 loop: CASSFPAGQETQYF. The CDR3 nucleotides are TGTGCCAGCAGCTTCCCTGCGGGGCAAGAGACCCAGTACTTC.

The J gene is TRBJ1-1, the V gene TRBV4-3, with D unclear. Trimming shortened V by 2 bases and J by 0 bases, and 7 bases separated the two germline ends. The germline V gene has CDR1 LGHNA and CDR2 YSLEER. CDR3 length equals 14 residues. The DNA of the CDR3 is TGCGCCAGCAGCCAACAATCCATGAACACTGAAGCTTTCTTT. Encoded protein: CASSQQSMNTEAFF.

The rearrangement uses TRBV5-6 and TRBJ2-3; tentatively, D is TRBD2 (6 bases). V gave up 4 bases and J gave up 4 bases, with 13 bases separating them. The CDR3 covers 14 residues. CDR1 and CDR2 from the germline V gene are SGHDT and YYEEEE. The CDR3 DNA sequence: TGTGCCAGCAGCATGGGGAGGTCGGCAGATACGCAGTATTTT. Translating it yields CASSMGRSADTQYF.